This T cell receptor beta chain comes out of a study of Ad26.COV2.S vaccination and SARS-CoV-2 variants. The overall study: A COV1001 Ad26.COV2.S trial-arm participant provided the sample. Into the muscle, Ad26.COV2.S was dosed once or twice, 56 days apart. Study outcomes and limitations: Analytic work on TCR breadth and depth might have understated the full extent of total T cell responses.

The CDR3 loop spans 14 amino acids. CDR1 is SGDLS and CDR2 is YYNGEE in the germline V gene. V was pared by 3 bases and J by 1 base, with 10 bases between. The treatment is: about 20 received Ad26.COV2.S at low or high dose, single or two shots; about 5 received placebo; per-sample allocation not given. Sampling took place 63 days after the first vaccine or placebo injection. Profiling relied on immunoSEQ multiplex PCR, and the TCRdb table lists in-frame clones only, not all of them. The sample gives 500,000 or so clones, 89% of which show up once; around 2.6% is in the top ten. Worth noting for this clone: The target antigen is unknown.

Specimen: peripheral blood, collected in a trial of Ad26.COV2.S vaccine versus placebo. J is TRBJ2-5 and V is TRBV9; maybe TRBD1 (6 bases). The clonotype was recovered from a person between 18 and 59 years old who received the Ad26.COV2.S COVID-19 vaccine or a placebo. DNA of the CDR3: TGTGCCAGCAGCGCCCGGACAGCCCAAGAGACCCAGTACTTC. Translation gives CASSARTAQETQYF.